This entry lists 19 T cell receptor beta chains sequenced from one sample in a study of T and B cells in COVID-19 patients. BIOMED2 TRB-A/B primer pools were used in multiplex TRB PCR. MiXCR, applied by TCRdb to the multiplex PCR reads, yields one record per CDR3 protein. The table lists some 16,000 distinct CDR3 sequences, 25% to 35% of them singletons. TRB was amplified from about 260-540 ng of blood genomic DNA. Source material: blood. These receptors all stem from a human donor who had recovered from COVID-19.

V is TRBV18 and J is TRBJ2-7, with TRBD1 matching 7 bases. The germline CDR1 and CDR2 sequences are KGHSH and LQKENI. This CDR3 is 16 amino acids long. The V segment lost 2 bases and the J segment 0 bases; nucleotides outside the gene matches: 7. CDR3 loop: CASSPVTGADSYEQYF. CDR3 DNA sequence: TGTGCCAGCTCACCAGTTACAGGGGCCGACTCCTACGAGCAGTACTTC.

This clonotype was found a few times. The chain combines TRBV6-5 with TRBJ1-5; no clear D gene. Germline CDR1 MNHEY, CDR2 SVGAGI. The V end was cut by 3 bases, the J end by 4 bases, with 13 bases between. This CDR3 region has 15 residues. This CDR3 is CASSYSGISNQPQHF. The CDR3 nucleotides read TGTGCCAGCAGTTATTCGGGAATTAGTAATCAGCCCCAGCATTTT.

This clonotype was recorded a few times. The junction and the germline gene differ at one end; a read error may be behind it. The chain is built from TRBV12-3 or TRBV12-4 and TRBJ2-4; D perhaps matches TRBD2 (8 bases). The CDR3 runs 14 residues. The CDR3 protein is CASRPEGAGGNADF. The CDR3, as DNA: TGTGCCAGCAGGCCCGAGGGGGCGGGGGGAAACGCGGACTTC.

The chain joins TRBV27 to TRBJ1-2; 10 bases line up with TRBD1. V lost 5 bases, J lost 8 bases, and 5 bases stayed unmatched. CDR1 and CDR2 (germline): MNHEY, SMNVEV (reference sequence). This CDR3 comprises 13 residues. CDR3 sequence reads: CASSPPGQGGYTF. DNA of the CDR3: TGTGCCAGCAGTCCCCCGGGACAGGGGGGCTACACCTTC.

About this clonotype itself: The junction shows a germline mismatch at one end, possibly a read error. The rearrangement uses TRBV6-5 and TRBJ2-3; 7 positions match TRBD2. Germline CDR1 and CDR2: MNHEY and SVGAGI. The CDR3 has 15 amino acids. This CDR3 is CSSRRSGVSTDTQYF. For the CDR3, the DNA is TGTTCCAGCAGAAGAAGCGGGGTAAGCACAGATACGCAGTATTTT.

The gene calls are TRBV6-4 and TRBJ1-3; 7 nucleotides align to TRBD1. The trim removed 3 bases at V and 2 bases at J, leaving 4 bases unmatched. The CDR3 extends over 15 amino acids. Germline V lookup: CDR1 MRHNA, CDR2 SNTAGT. The CDR3 sequence is CASSDQTGTGNTIYF. Here the CDR3 DNA reads TGTGCCAGCAGTGATCAGACAGGGACTGGAAACACCATATATTTT.

The gene calls are TRBV4-3 and TRBJ2-5, with D perhaps matching TRBD1 (5 bases). Germline V CDR1 and CDR2: LGHNA, YSLEER. This CDR3 is built from 16 residues. V was shortened by 1 base and J by 3 bases, with 15 bases between the two germline ends. CDR3 DNA sequence: TGCGCCAGCAGCCAAGGTGGAAGGGGCACAGAAGAGACCCAGTACTTC. Encoded protein: CASSQGGRGTEETQYF.

The rearrangement joins TRBV12-3 or TRBV12-4 to TRBJ1-2; D gene unclear. Trimming removed 1 base at V and 0 bases at J, with 9 bases between. The CDR3 loop spans 15 amino acids. For the CDR3, the DNA is TGTGCCAGCAGTTTAGTGGGCAGTGCTAACTATGGCTACACCTTC. Residues: CASSLVGSANYGYTF.

This clonotype rates as medium-sized (0.01 to 0.1%). The V call is TRBV13, the J call TRBJ2-5; D ambiguous. Germline CDR1 reads PRHDT; CDR2 reads FYEKMQ (reference sequence). The CDR3 is 11 residues long. V dropped 5 bases and J dropped 1 base, with 2 bases sitting between them. DNA of the CDR3: TGTGCCAGCAGCGTCCAAGAGACCCAGTACTTC. This encodes CASSVQETQYF.

The chain joins TRBV7-2 to TRBJ2-2, with a tentative D call TRBD1 (6 bases). Trimming pared 4 bases from V and 4 bases from J, leaving 10 bases between. Looked up from germline, CDR1 is SGHTA and CDR2 is FQGNSA. The CDR3 consists of 14 residues. The CDR3 sequence: CASSSDRGTGELFF. The CDR3 region has the DNA TGTGCCAGCAGCTCGGACAGAGGCACCGGGGAGCTGTTTTTT. The full variable domain, completed using reference TRBV7-2 and TRBJ2-2, is GAGVSQSPSNKVTEKGKDVELRCDPISGHTALYWYRQSLGQGLEFLIYFQGNSAPDKSGLPSDRFSAERTGGSVSTLTIQRTQQEDSAVYLCASSSDRGTGELFFGEGSRLTVL.

In its sample, this clonotype was seen a few times. The chain recombines TRBV6-5 with TRBJ1-3; weak D call: TRBD1 (5 bases). Trimming stripped 4 bases from V and 0 bases from J, with 10 bases between. CDR1 MNHEY and CDR2 SVGAGI come from the germline V gene. The CDR3 totals 15 residues. Here the CDR3 DNA reads TGTGCCAGCAGTTCGAGCCAGGGCTCTGGAAACACCATATATTTT. It yields the protein CASSSSQGSGNTIYF.

The gene calls are TRBV6-5 and TRBJ2-2, with D perhaps TRBD2 (7 bases). V lost 5 bases and J lost 3, with 13 bases in between. Germline CDR1 MNHEY, CDR2 SVGAGI. The CDR3 sequence is 15 residues long. The CDR3 reads CASSRGGADTGELFF. The CDR3 DNA is TGTGCCAGCAGTAGGGGGGGGGCGGACACCGGGGAGCTGTTTTTT.

This clonotype was seen a few times. This chain connects TRBV6-6 to TRBJ1-5; no clear D gene. Germline loops: CDR1 MNHNY, CDR2 SVGAGI (reference sequence). CDR3 length: 15 amino acids. The V end was cut by 0 bases, the J end by 7 bases, with 13 bases between. The CDR3 DNA reads TGTGCCAGCAGTTACTCGTCAGGAGCGGTACAGCCCCAGCATTTT. It encodes CASSYSSGAVQPQHF.

By frequency in the sample, this clonotype is medium-sized (0.01 to 0.1%). The chain recombines TRBV29-1 with TRBJ2-3; the D is unclear. CDR1 and CDR2 (germline): SQVTM, ANQGSEA. The ends were cut back, 3 bases at V and 4 bases at J, with 2 bases in the middle. The CDR3 sequence is 10 residues long. CDR3 nucleotide sequence: TGCAGCGTTGAGGCAGATACGCAGTATTTT. The encoded protein is CSVEADTQYF.

This clonotype turned up a few times. The chain recombines TRBV15 with TRBJ2-1; D gene uncertain. CDR1 LNHNV and CDR2 YYDKDF come from the germline V gene (reference sequence). The germline V and J ends were trimmed by 0 bases and 12 bases, with 9 bases remaining between them. This CDR3 is built from 12 residues. The CDR3 DNA reads TGTGCCACCAGCAGAGACCCCGGTTCGCAGTTCTTC. Protein product: CATSRDPGSQFF.

As regards this clonotype: The junction departs from germline at one end; a sequencing error may be responsible. The rearrangement joins TRBV5-1 to TRBJ2-5; no definite D call. Germline lookup yields CDR1 SGHRS and CDR2 YFSETQ. CDR3 size: 14 residues. CDR3 sequence (DNA): TGTGCCAGCAGCCCCCGACCTGAAGTGGGGACCCAGTACTTC. The encoded protein is CASSPRPEVGTQYF.

The CDR3 DNA sequence: TGCAGTGCTAGCCCCGGGAACGGACGCAATGAGCAGTTCTTC. It yields the protein CSASPGNGRNEQFF. This chain links TRBV20-1 with TRBJ2-1, with D maybe TRBD2 (5 bases). The CDR3 runs 14 residues. Germline lookup yields CDR1 DFQATT and CDR2 SNEGSKA (reference sequence). Trimming pared 3 bases from V and 6 bases from J, leaving 15 bases between.

CDR3 loop: CASSRVQNTEAFF. CDR3 sequence (DNA): TGTGCCAGCAGCAGGGTCCAGAACACTGAAGCTTTCTTT. The chain joins TRBV6-1 to TRBJ1-1, with TRBD1 as a possible D gene (5 bases). The CDR3 is 13 residues long. Germline V gene data show CDR1 as MNHNS and CDR2 as SASEGT. V lost 6 bases and J lost 1, with 9 bases in between.

The gene calls are TRBV6-6 and TRBJ1-2; D ambiguous. V was trimmed by 6 bases and J by 3 bases, leaving 11 bases between them. The CDR3 extends over 13 amino acids. Germline-derived CDR1 and CDR2 are MNHNY and SVGAGI (reference sequence). CDR3 in amino acids: CASSPGGYYGYTF. In DNA form, the CDR3 reads TGTGCCAGCAGCCCCGGAGGGTACTATGGCTACACCTTC.